The 5 T cell receptor beta chains listed next were all sequenced from one sample in a study of OX40 agonist ivuxolimab in advanced cancers. Sequencing used immunoSEQ multiplex PCR; TCRdb keeps in-frame clones, though not all of them. The table shows under 70,000 clones, with 75% to 90% occurring only once. Sample: CD4+ or CD8+ T cells sorted from blood, taken in a trial of the OX40 agonist ivuxolimab. All receptors come from an adult with an advanced solid tumor such as melanoma, head and neck, liver or kidney cancer.

The genes are TRBV7-9 and TRBJ1-5; unclear D gene. V gave up 3 bases and J gave up 2 bases, with 8 bases separating them. The CDR3 extends over 14 amino acids. Per germline, CDR1 SEHNR and CDR2 FQNEAQ (reference sequence). The CDR3 reads CASSLSWGNQPQHF. The CDR3 DNA reads as TGTGCCAGCAGCTTGAGTTGGGGCAATCAGCCCCAGCATTTT.

Notes on this clone: Since the CDR3 does not end with the conserved phenylalanine or tryptophan, this likely comes from a read error. J is TRBJ1-6 and V is TRBV4-1; D is possibly TRBD1 (5 bases). The ends were cut back, 0 bases at V and 0 bases at J, with 18 bases in the middle. The CDR3 is made up of 20 amino acids. Germline CDR1 and CDR2: MGHRA and YSYEKL. CDR3 sequence (DNA): TGCGCCAGCAGCCAAGACCCTCTGGGGGGACTCTCCTCCTATAATTCACCCCTCCACCTT. Protein product: CASSQDPLGGLSSYNSPLHL.

The V gene is TRBV4-3, the J gene TRBJ1-4, with a tentative D call TRBD1 (6 bases). Germline V gene lookup returns CDR1 LGHNA and CDR2 YSLEER. The CDR3 is made up of 17 amino acids. Trimming stripped 0 bases from V and 8 bases from J, with 19 bases between. The CDR3 bases are TGCGCCAGCAGCCAAGATTGGTGGAGACAGGTTGGCGAAAAACTGTTTTTT. This gives the protein CASSQDWWRQVGEKLFF.

The J gene is TRBJ1-1, the V gene TRBV7-6; TRBD1 agrees at 12 bases. This CDR3 region has 16 residues. The J segment lost 4 bases and the V segment lost 4 bases, leaving 7 bases of the junction unmatched. Germline-derived CDR1 and CDR2 are SGHVS and FNYEAQ. CDR3 amino acids: CASSSYPGQGATEAFF. The CDR3 nucleotides read TGTGCCAGCAGCTCTTATCCGGGACAGGGGGCCACTGAAGCTTTCTTT.

The gene calls are TRBV9 and TRBJ2-2; a possible D gene is TRBD1 (6 bases). The CDR3 spans 13 residues. The germline gives CDR1 SGDLS, CDR2 YYNGEE. Trimming removed 5 bases from V and 7 bases from J, with 12 bases in between. CDR3 bases: TGTGCCAGCAGGCCCCGAGGGGGCGGGGAGCTGTTTTTT. This sequence encodes CASRPRGGGELFF.